This TCR beta chain was captured by sequencing in a study of metastatic and nonmetastatic thyroid tumors. Findings of the study overall: The reported finding was significantly higher TCR beta diversity in malignant thyroid tumors relative to benign nodules, in blood and tumor.

Using MiXCR, TCRdb re-called clones from the PCR reads. The sample holds over 4,500 clones, 33% seen once. Every patient was untreated before thyroid surgery. Notes on this clone: Its cognate antigen is unknown.

V dropped 3 bases and J dropped 11; count of bases not matched to a gene: 11. In germline, CDR1 is SGHAT, CDR2 FQNNGV. This CDR3 has 14 residues. This chain uses TRBV11-2 with TRBJ2-3; 7 bases fit TRBD2. The sample comprised adjacent normal tissue. The sequence was obtained from a female donor with papillary thyroid cancer or a benign thyroid nodule (not recorded which). Some clones in this sample may be carry-over from other donors' samples. The CDR3 here is CASSLGGGTEGQYF. The CDR3 DNA reads as TGTGCCAGCAGCTTGGGGGGAGGGACCGAGGGGCAGTATTTT.